The T cell receptor (beta chain) under discussion was sequenced for a study of blood T cell repertoires in COVID-19. As for the study in general: PBMCs, B-cell-depleted T cells, or T cells provided the cDNA or gDNA that made up the material.

Participants spanned ages about 18 to 100 years and resided in about two dozen US areas. Clinical history reported by participants formed the basis on which cohorts were assigned. This clone occurred once. Per the original data handling: Researchers report that nucleated cell counts were estimated from reference gene primer amplification. Measured with immunoSEQ multiplex PCR; TCRdb has only the in-frame clones, and not every one. The V and J calls and clone size are taken from that table; D and trimming were inferred from the DNA. The sample includes approximately 200,000 clones, 70% to 90% of them seen just once. Trimming removed 0 bases at V and 4 bases at J, with 6 bases between. Germline V gene lookup returns CDR1 LGHDT and CDR2 YNNKEL (reference sequence). The length of the CDR3 is 13 residues.

This clonotype was obtained from a young man who had recovered from COVID-19. The gene calls are TRBV3-1 (or the pseudogene TRBV3-2) and TRBJ2-5; no firm D call. The sample taken for sequencing was PBMCs or T cells enriched from blood (not recorded which). In nucleotides, the CDR3 is TGTGCCAGCAGCCAAGATAACGGAGAGACCCAGTACTTC. Translating it yields CASSQDNGETQYF.